This T cell receptor beta chain is drawn from a study of shared clonotypes between healthy human individuals. The donors were adults (healthy and HIV-negative) with no recent acute infections or vaccinations. The ends were cut back, 7 bases at V and 0 bases at J, with 14 bases in the middle. The CDR3 is 14 residues long. Germline assignment: CDR1 SGDLS and CDR2 YYNGEE. The test was conducted at deep level. The method was immunoSEQ multiplex PCR; TCRdb's version includes in-frame clones alone and lacks a portion of them. The table has some 490,000 clones, 81% seen once. This sequence joins TRBV9 and TRBJ2-7; either TRBD1 or TRBD2 may supply D (5 bases each). The sequencing sample was made of PBMCs. The receptor was derived from a woman in her thirties or forties in good health. Some clones in this sample may be carry-over from other donors' samples. The CDR3 nucleotides are TGTGCCAGCTCTCGGGACCCAAGCTCCTACGAGCAGTACTTC. Its protein is CASSRDPSSYEQYF.